The 25 T cell receptor beta chains presented below share a single source sample, sequenced in a study of cytomegalovirus exposure and HLA in healthy donors. PCR used 60 Vbeta primers and 13 Jbeta primers. Assay: immunoSEQ multiplex PCR; the TCRdb copy retains only in-frame clones and omits some. Found here are approximately 110,000 clones, around 80% of them singletons; the top ten hold approximately 0.22%. Sequences were obtained from PBMCs. The receptors here all came from a man between 45 and 60 years old in good health and CMV-seronegative.

This chain joins TRBV7-2 and TRBJ2-1; D may be TRBD2 (6 bases). The CDR3 runs 16 residues. The V and J ends lost 1 base and 0 bases respectively, with 10 bases between them. Looked up from germline, CDR1 is SGHTA and CDR2 is FQGNSA. Here the CDR3 reads CASSLDAGSSYNEQFF. CDR3 DNA: TGTGCCAGCAGCTTAGACGCCGGGAGCTCCTACAATGAGCAGTTCTTC.

This chain uses TRBV2 with TRBJ2-5, with 8 positions matching TRBD1. Germline lookup yields CDR1 SNHLY and CDR2 FYNNEI. The CDR3 runs 14 residues. V trimming: 5 bases; J trimming: 5 bases; junction bases outside the gene matches: 7. CDR3 protein: CASSPQGARETQYF. The CDR3 nucleotides are TGTGCCAGCAGTCCCCAGGGGGCGAGGGAGACCCAGTACTTC.

This clone has only one observation. In nucleotides, the CDR3 is TGTGCCAGCAGCTTAGTAAATTTAGCGGGGGGTACGCAGTATTTT. Its protein product is CASSLVNLAGGTQYF. The gene calls are TRBV11-2 and TRBJ2-3, with 10 bases that match TRBD2. V lost 1 base and J lost 8; bases outside the gene matches: 6. The germline gives CDR1 SGHAT, CDR2 FQNNGV. There are 15 residues in the CDR3.

Only a few counts were recorded for this clone. The chain recombines TRBV11-2 with TRBJ2-4; tentative D call: TRBD2 (6 bases). Between the trimmed V and J ends, which lost 0 bases and 13 bases, there was a span of 16 bases. From germline, CDR1 is SGHAT and CDR2 FQNNGV. The CDR3 has 14 amino acids. CDR3 DNA sequence: TGTGCCAGCAGCTTAGAACCACTAGCCGGTATGCAGTACTTC. It is translated as CASSLEPLAGMQYF.

V gene TRBV20-1 combines with J gene TRBJ2-1, with a weak D call TRBD1 (5 bases). Trimming pared 7 bases from V and 7 bases from J, leaving 11 bases between. This CDR3 is 11 amino acids long. The germline V gene encodes CDR1 DFQATT and CDR2 SNEGSKA (reference sequence). The CDR3 loop is CSVTTVNEQFF. The CDR3 region has the DNA TGCAGTGTCACGACAGTGAATGAGCAGTTCTTC.

The chain links TRBV9 to TRBJ2-1; D might be TRBD1 (5 bases). The CDR3 spans 13 residues. The V gene lost 7 bases and the J gene lost 6 bases, with 14 bases spanning the gap. Germline V gene data show CDR1 as SGDLS and CDR2 as YYNGEE. For the CDR3, the DNA is TGTGCCAGCGGGAAAGGGCAGGGCAATGAGCAGTTCTTC. This translates into CASGKGQGNEQFF.

The chain has TRBV5-1 and TRBJ2-1; 12 bases line up with TRBD2. The CDR3 has 15 amino acids. Germline lookup yields CDR1 SGHRS and CDR2 YFSETQ. V gave up 0 bases and J gave up 10 bases; unmatched junction bases: 5. CDR3 DNA: TGCGCCAGCAGCTTGGGACTAGCGGGAGTCGGCGAGCAGTTCTTC. This codes for CASSLGLAGVGEQFF.

V usage is TRBV4-1 and J usage is TRBJ1-6; 9 nucleotides agree with TRBD1. V lost 4 bases, J lost 10 bases, and 14 bases stayed unmatched. Germline V gives CDR1 MGHRA, CDR2 YSYEKL. CDR3 size: 17 residues. The CDR3 sequence is CASSLNSGTGKLSPLHF. The CDR3 bases are TGCGCCAGCAGCCTAAACTCCGGGACAGGGAAGCTATCACCCCTCCACTTT.

The J gene is TRBJ2-3, the V gene TRBV7-2; 7 nucleotides align to TRBD1. With 1 base clipped from V and 3 bases from J, the junction kept 10 bases outside the gene matches. CDR1 SGHTA and CDR2 FQGNSA come from the germline V gene. This CDR3 region has 17 residues. Here the CDR3 reads CASSLDVGGRGTDTQYF. The CDR3 DNA is TGTGCCAGCAGCTTAGATGTGGGCGGCAGGGGGACAGATACGCAGTATTTT.

This clone was seen more than once but under ten times. This chain connects TRBV7-2 to TRBJ2-7, with 8 positions matching TRBD2. This CDR3 is 15 amino acids long. Trimming took 1 base from V and 0 from J; bases not matched to a gene: 2. Per the germline V gene, CDR1 is SGHTA and CDR2 is FQGNSA. DNA of the CDR3: TGTGCCAGCAGCTTAGTCGGGACTAGCTCCTACGAGCAGTACTTC. This translates into CASSLVGTSSYEQYF. Together with reference TRBV7-2 and TRBJ2-7, the CDR3 gives the full variable domain: GAGVSQSPSNKVTEKGKDVELRCDPISGHTALYWYRQSLGQGLEFLIYFQGNSAPDKSGLPSDRFSAERTGGSVSTLTIQRTQQEDSAVYLCASSLVGTSSYEQYFGPGTRLTVT.

The genes are TRBV18 and TRBJ1-4; D is unresolved. V was clipped by 3 bases and J by 8 bases, with 13 bases between them. Per the germline V gene, CDR1 is KGHSH and CDR2 is LQKENI. This CDR3 has 14 amino acids. This chain's CDR3 is CASSPSGIEEKLFF. CDR3 coding DNA: TGTGCCAGCTCACCCTCGGGGATCGAGGAAAAACTGTTTTTT.

This chain uses TRBV7-2 with TRBJ2-4, with a possible D match to TRBD1 (6 bases). This CDR3 is built from 15 residues. Germline lookup yields CDR1 SGHTA and CDR2 FQGNSA. V was clipped by 1 base and J by 7 bases, with 14 bases between them. This chain's CDR3 is CASSLVSGEMNIQYF. The CDR3 DNA reads as TGTGCCAGCAGCTTAGTATCAGGGGAGATGAACATTCAGTACTTC.

The chain uses TRBV5-6 and TRBJ1-2; D is uncertain. Trimming removed 2 bases at V and 5 bases at J, with 7 bases between. Germline V gene lookup returns CDR1 SGHDT and CDR2 YYEEEE. CDR3 length: 12 amino acids. The CDR3 sequence is CASSLSGYGYTF. CDR3 nucleotide sequence: TGTGCCAGCAGCTTATCAGGATATGGCTACACCTTC.

V and J are TRBV10-3 and TRBJ1-4; D is undetermined. The germline V gene encodes CDR1 ENHRY and CDR2 SYGVKD. The germline V and J ends were trimmed by 3 bases and 8 bases, with 10 bases remaining between them. CDR3 length equals 13 residues. CDR3 sequence (DNA): TGTGCCATCAGTGAAGTGAGAGGAGAAAAACTGTTTTTT. Translating gives CAISEVRGEKLFF.

V usage is TRBV28 and J usage is TRBJ2-2; a weak D match, TRBD2 (6 bases). The germline V gene encodes CDR1 MDHEN and CDR2 SYDVKM. This CDR3 has 15 residues. V was clipped by 9 bases and J by 5 bases, with 19 bases between them. CDR3 DNA: TGTGCCAGTGGACGGTGGGGGACTCGTACCGGGGAGCTGTTTTTT. Encoded protein: CASGRWGTRTGELFF. The whole variable domain, filled in from reference TRBV28 and TRBJ2-2, reads DVKVTQSSRYLVKRTGEKVFLECVQDMDHENMFWYRQDPGLGLRLIYFSYDVKMKEKGDIPEGYSVSREKKERFSLILESASTNQTSMYLCASGRWGTRTGELFFGEGSRLTVL.

CDR3 amino acids: CAWSGQVNQPQHF. The CDR3, as DNA: TGTGCCTGGTCAGGACAGGTCAATCAGCCCCAGCATTTT. V is TRBV30 and J is TRBJ1-5; 7 bases match TRBD1. This CDR3 region has 13 residues. V shed 5 bases and J 3 bases; nucleotides not matched to a gene: 4. Germline V lookup: CDR1 GTSNPN, CDR2 SVGIG (reference sequence). The complete variable domain, with remaining parts taken from reference TRBV30 and TRBJ1-5, reads SQTIHQWPATLVQPVGSPLSLECTVEGTSNPNLYWYRQAAGRGLQLLFYSVGIGQISSEVPQNLSASRPQDRQFILSSKKLLLSDSGFYLCAWSGQVNQPQHFGDGTRLSIL.

This rearrangement joins TRBV5-4 to TRBJ2-7, with TRBD2 identical over 8 bases. CDR1 is SGHNT and CDR2 is YYREEE in the germline V gene (reference sequence). J gave up 4 bases and V 0 bases, and 3 bases lay outside the gene matches. The CDR3 is 14 residues long. The CDR3 DNA follows: TGTGCCAGCAGCTTGGCCGGGGGGGGATACGAGCAGTACTTC. Residues: CASSLAGGGYEQYF. The entire variable domain, with the rest obtained from reference TRBV5-4 and TRBJ2-7, is as follows: ETGVTQSPTHLIKTRGQQVTLRCSSQSGHNTVSWYQQALGQGPQFIFQYYREEENGRGNFPPRFSGLQFPNYSSELNVNALELDDSALYLCASSLAGGGYEQYFGPGTRLTVT.

The CDR3 nucleotides are TGTGCCAGCAGCTTGAAACTAGCGGGGCTCAAGGAGCAGTACTTC. It is translated as CASSLKLAGLKEQYF. This chain connects TRBV5-4 to TRBJ2-7; 10 positions agree with TRBD2. In germline, CDR1 is SGHNT, CDR2 YYREEE (reference sequence). V trimming: 1 base; J trimming: 7 bases; junction bases outside the gene matches: 8. The CDR3 is 15 amino acids.

In this sample, this clone turned up once. For the CDR3, the DNA is TGTGCCAGTAGTAGGGTGGGCGGGAGGACAGATACGCAGTATTTT. It codes for CASSRVGGRTDTQYF. The genes are TRBV19 and TRBJ2-3, with 8 bases lining up with TRBD2. The CDR3 has 15 amino acids. Losses at the gene ends were 4 bases for V and 3 bases for J; bases not matched to a gene: 6. Germline V gives CDR1 LNHDA, CDR2 SQIVND (reference sequence).

The rearrangement uses TRBV11-1 and TRBJ1-1; 9 bases match TRBD1. V lost 5 bases to trimming and J lost 4 bases; unmatched junction nucleotides: 11. This CDR3 spans 16 amino acids. The germline CDR1 and CDR2 sequences are SGHAT and FQDESV (reference sequence). CDR3 DNA sequence: TGTGCCAGCAGCCCCCGGGACAGGGAGGTAGTCACTGAAGCTTTCTTT. It is translated as CASSPRDREVVTEAFF.

This clone occurred once. The genes are TRBV7-3 and TRBJ2-5; 9 nucleotides align to TRBD2. The V gene's germline CDR1 is SGHTA and CDR2 FQGTGA. CDR3 size: 13 residues. V was clipped by 5 bases and J by 5 bases; unmatched bases: 3. The DNA of the CDR3 is TGTGCCAGCAGCCGCGGACTAGCGGAGACCCAGTACTTC. Amino acid sequence: CASSRGLAETQYF.

This clone showed up just a few times. The chain couples TRBV18 to TRBJ1-5, with D possibly TRBD1 on 5 matching bases. V lost 2 bases and J lost 5, with 7 bases in between. CDR1 is KGHSH and CDR2 is LQKENI in the germline V gene. This CDR3 is 13 amino acids long. The CDR3 region has the DNA TGTGCCAGCTCACCAGGGGGGGATCAGCCCCAGCATTTT. This translates into CASSPGGDQPQHF.

The rearrangement links TRBV6-5 to TRBJ2-7, with a possible D match to TRBD2 (7 bases). Germline-derived CDR1 and CDR2 are MNHEY and SVGAGI. V gave up 2 bases and J gave up 2 bases, with 13 bases separating them. CDR3 size: 15 residues. CDR3 amino acids: CASSYGGALTYEQYF. In nucleotides, the CDR3 is TGTGCCAGCAGTTACGGGGGGGCCCTCACCTACGAGCAGTACTTC.

CDR3: CASSLGSGGTEAFF. The CDR3 coding sequence is TGCGCCAGCAGCTTGGGTTCAGGTGGCACTGAAGCTTTCTTT. V and J are TRBV5-1 and TRBJ1-1; D not resolved. Trimming cost V 0 bases and J 4 bases, with 10 bases left between them. The CDR3 loop spans 14 amino acids. CDR1 is SGHRS, CDR2 YFSETQ, per germline.

The chain recombines TRBV10-3 with TRBJ2-5, with 12 nucleotides matching TRBD2. The germline CDR1 and CDR2 sequences are ENHRY and SYGVKD. The CDR3 is made up of 18 amino acids. V shed 2 bases and J 1 base; nucleotides not matched to a gene: 8. The CDR3 DNA is TGTGCCATCAGTGAGGGCATACTAGCGGGAGGAGGCCAAGAGACCCAGTACTTC. It specifies CAISEGILAGGGQETQYF.